Below, 19 T cell receptor beta chains from the same sample are listed, as sequenced in a study of cytomegalovirus exposure and HLA in healthy donors. With 60 Vbeta and 13 Jbeta primers, the PCR was carried out. Assay used: immunoSEQ multiplex PCR; TCRdb lists only in-frame clones, some missing. The sample has roughly 130,000 clones, more than 60% seen once. Material for sequencing was PBMCs. Receptors were obtained from a woman aged 40 to 50 in good health and CMV-seropositive.

CDR3 amino acids: CASSRTGSTEAFF. As DNA, the CDR3 is TGCGCCAGCAGCCGGACAGGGTCCACTGAAGCTTTCTTT. The rearrangement joins TRBV5-1 to TRBJ1-1; the match to TRBD1 covers 8 bases. Looked up from germline, CDR1 is SGHRS and CDR2 is YFSETQ. The ends lost 4 bases at V and 4 bases at J; junction bases unmatched: 3. CDR3 length: 13 residues.

The CDR3 DNA reads TGTGCAAGTCGCTTAGTACCGCACCCGGGACAACCAAACACTGAAGCTTTCTTT. Residues: CASRLVPHPGQPNTEAFF. The V call is TRBV12-2, the J call TRBJ1-1; the table gives TRBD1 as D, unverified against the DNA. TRBV12-2 is termed a pseudogene. The CDR3 has 18 residues.

The chain is built from TRBV5-5 and TRBJ2-7, with D perhaps matching TRBD1 (5 bases). Trimming stripped 4 bases from V and 0 bases from J, with 11 bases between. Germline values: CDR1 SGHKS, CDR2 YYEKEE (reference sequence). The CDR3 consists of 14 residues. In DNA form, the CDR3 reads TGTGCCAGCAGCCTAGAGGACACCTCCTACGAGCAGTACTTC. Residues: CASSLEDTSYEQYF.

This chain uses TRBV7-2 with TRBJ1-2; 9 bases match TRBD1. The CDR3 has 15 amino acids. J gave up 4 bases and V 4 bases, and 7 bases lay outside the gene matches. Germline assignment: CDR1 SGHTA and CDR2 FQGNSA. CDR3 in DNA: TGTGCCAGCAGCTCTGAGGGACAGGGCAGCTATGGCTACACCTTC. As protein: CASSSEGQGSYGYTF. Based on the CDR3 plus reference TRBV7-2 and TRBJ1-2, the full variable domain is GAGVSQSPSNKVTEKGKDVELRCDPISGHTALYWYRQSLGQGLEFLIYFQGNSAPDKSGLPSDRFSAERTGGSVSTLTIQRTQQEDSAVYLCASSSEGQGSYGYTFGSGTRLTVV.

The chain combines TRBV10-1 with TRBJ2-7; TRBD2 is a possible D gene (5 bases). The germline V gene has CDR1 WNHNN and CDR2 SYGVQD (reference sequence). The CDR3 is made up of 13 amino acids. V was clipped by 6 bases and J by 4 bases, with 13 bases between them. CDR3 sequence reads: CASRPRKRYEQYF. In DNA form, the CDR3 reads TGCGCCAGCAGACCGAGAAAGCGGTACGAGCAGTACTTC.

This chain connects TRBV19 to TRBJ2-7, with 7 bases fitting TRBD1. The CDR3 spans 15 residues. CDR1 and CDR2 (germline): LNHDA, SQIVND (reference sequence). Trimming removed 4 bases from V and 2 bases from J; junction bases left unmatched: 8. CDR3 coding DNA: TGTGCCAGTAGTACCGGGACAGCAGGAACCTACGAGCAGTACTTC. It specifies CASSTGTAGTYEQYF.

The rearrangement uses TRBV15 and TRBJ2-1; 9 bases are a match to TRBD1. The ends lost 1 base at V and 4 bases at J; junction bases unmatched: 8. The V gene's germline CDR1 is LNHNV and CDR2 YYDKDF (reference sequence). The CDR3 has 17 residues. The CDR3 coding sequence is TGTGCCACCAGCAGAGGGGTTGCAGGACAGGGGTACAATGAGCAGTTCTTC. This gives the protein CATSRGVAGQGYNEQFF.

The chain is built from TRBV5-6 and TRBJ2-7; D gene unclear. The germline V and J ends were trimmed by 2 bases and 0 bases, with 15 bases remaining between them. Germline values: CDR1 SGHDT, CDR2 YYEEEE. The CDR3 is made up of 16 amino acids. Here the CDR3 reads CASSLNRRGLSYEQYF. The CDR3 DNA follows: TGTGCCAGCAGCTTAAATCGGCGCGGTCTCTCCTACGAGCAGTACTTC.

The chain is built from TRBV30 and TRBJ1-5; 11 nucleotides align to TRBD1. This CDR3 is 14 amino acids long. Germline loops: CDR1 GTSNPN, CDR2 SVGIG (reference sequence). V was clipped by 5 bases and J by 5 bases; unmatched bases: 5. This chain's CDR3 is CAWGGQGAYQPQHF. The CDR3 DNA follows: TGTGCCTGGGGTGGACAGGGGGCATATCAGCCCCAGCATTTT.

The chain joins TRBV6-6 to TRBJ1-1, with no clear D. The CDR3 runs to 15 residues. The germline V gene encodes CDR1 MNHNY and CDR2 SVGAGI (reference sequence). Between the trimmed V and J ends, which lost 6 bases and 0 bases, there was a span of 14 bases. The CDR3 DNA reads TGTGCCAGCAGCCCCCCCTCGGTGATGAACACTGAAGCTTTCTTT. Amino acids: CASSPPSVMNTEAFF.

This clone was observed many times. The J gene is TRBJ2-3, the V gene TRBV19, with TRBD2 matching over 13 bases. The CDR3 has 16 residues. Unmatched junction bases numbered 3, after V lost 1 base and J lost 5 bases. CDR1 and CDR2 from the germline V gene are LNHDA and SQIVND (reference sequence). The DNA for the CDR3 is TGTGCCAGTAGTATAGGGGGACTAGCGGGAAGAGATACGCAGTATTTT. It specifies CASSIGGLAGRDTQYF.

In this sample, this clone turned up a few times. The V gene is TRBV5-5, the J gene TRBJ1-6, with TRBD1 identical over 7 bases. The CDR3 runs 16 residues. Germline V lookup: CDR1 SGHKS, CDR2 YYEKEE (reference sequence). J lost 8 bases, V lost 2 bases, and 10 bases had no gene match. Written as DNA, the CDR3 is TGTGCCAGCAGCTTACAGTCGAGACAGGGATATTCACCCCTCCACTTT. It encodes CASSLQSRQGYSPLHF.

The rearrangement uses TRBV4-2 and TRBJ2-5; 9 bases line up with TRBD2. V shed 4 bases and J 2 bases; nucleotides not matched to a gene: 8. The germline V gene has CDR1 LGHNA and CDR2 YNFKEQ. There are 16 residues in the CDR3. The DNA of the CDR3 is TGTGCCAGCAGCCTCGGACTAGCGCGCACGCAAGAGACCCAGTACTTC. This sequence encodes CASSLGLARTQETQYF.

This clone appeared a few times. V gene TRBV7-7 combines with J gene TRBJ1-3, with 9 bases matching TRBD1. This CDR3 comprises 13 residues. The V gene end was trimmed by 8 bases and the J gene end by 3 bases; junction bases not matched to a gene: 2. Per the germline V gene, CDR1 is SSHAT and CDR2 is FNYEAQ (reference sequence). CDR3 residues: CASGTGIGNTIYF. DNA of the CDR3: TGTGCCAGCGGGACAGGGATTGGAAACACCATATATTTT.

The genes are TRBV19 and TRBJ1-4, with D hard to call. Per germline, CDR1 LNHDA and CDR2 SQIVND (reference sequence). Trimming shortened V by 1 base and J by 7 bases, and 13 bases separated the two germline ends. This CDR3 is built from 15 residues. CDR3 nucleotide sequence: TGTGCCAGTAGTATAGGGCCAAACCCCGTTGAAAAACTGTTTTTT. Translated, it gives CASSIGPNPVEKLFF.

The chain combines TRBV14 with TRBJ1-2; TRBD1 agrees at 9 bases. There are 16 residues in the CDR3. After removal of 2 bases from V and 7 bases from J, the junction contained 11 bases not matched to a gene. Per germline, CDR1 SGHDN and CDR2 FVKESK. The CDR3 loop reads CASSQYRGRTIGGYTF. The CDR3 DNA follows: TGTGCCAGCAGCCAATACAGGGGGCGAACCATCGGTGGCTACACCTTC. Complete variable domain (other parts from reference TRBV14 and TRBJ1-2): EAGVTQFPSHSVIEKGQTVTLRCDPISGHDNLYWYRRVMGKEIKFLLHFVKESKQDESGMPNNRFLAERTGGTYSTLKVQPAELEDSGVYFCASSQYRGRTIGGYTFGSGTRLTVV.

The V call is TRBV2, the J call TRBJ2-7; 10 bases are a match to TRBD2. In germline, CDR1 is SNHLY, CDR2 FYNNEI. V was pared by 7 bases and J by 4 bases, with 10 bases of the junction left unmatched. This CDR3 region has 15 residues. CDR3 DNA sequence: TGTGCCAGCACCCCGCGGCCTAGCGGGAGATACGAGCAGTACTTC. It encodes CASTPRPSGRYEQYF.

This chain connects TRBV13 to TRBJ2-7; 8 bases match TRBD2. The CDR3 has 17 amino acids. With 4 bases clipped from V and 3 bases from J, the junction kept 14 bases outside the gene matches. Germline V gene data show CDR1 as PRHDT and CDR2 as FYEKMQ (reference sequence). CDR3: CASSSIPPPSGSYEQYF. The CDR3 DNA follows: TGTGCCAGCAGCTCGATACCCCCCCCCAGCGGGAGCTACGAGCAGTACTTC. Full variable domain (missing parts from reference TRBV13 and TRBJ2-7): AAGVIQSPRHLIKEKRETATLKCYPIPRHDTVYWYQQGPGQDPQFLISFYEKMQSDKGSIPDRFSAQQFSDYHSELNMSSLELGDSALYFCASSSIPPPSGSYEQYFGPGTRLTVT.

The V and J genes are TRBV4-2 and TRBJ2-7; the match to TRBD2 covers 8 bases. The CDR3 runs 14 residues. V lost 4 bases and J lost 0; bases outside the gene matches: 2. CDR1 and CDR2 (germline): LGHNA, YNFKEQ. CDR3 sequence: CASSLSGSSYEQYF. In DNA form, the CDR3 reads TGTGCCAGCAGCCTCAGCGGGAGCTCCTACGAGCAGTACTTC.